What follows are 11 T cell receptor beta chains derived from one specimen sequenced in a study of cytomegalovirus exposure and HLA in healthy donors. Data came from immunoSEQ multiplex PCR; TCRdb stores just in-frame clones and leaves some out. The profile shows approximately 170,000 clones, under 95% of them singletons. Sequencing was done on a sample of PBMCs. These TCRs come from a woman aged 18-30 years in good health and CMV-seropositive.

This chain uses TRBV4-2 with TRBJ2-3, with 12 bases that match TRBD2. Germline V CDR1 and CDR2: LGHNA, YNFKEQ. V shed 2 bases, J shed 2 bases, and the junction held 5 bases outside the gene matches. The CDR3 contains 17 residues. This CDR3 reads CASSQRLAGVATDTQYF. The DNA for the CDR3 is TGTGCCAGCAGCCAAAGACTAGCGGGAGTAGCCACAGATACGCAGTATTTT.

The V and J genes are TRBV15 and TRBJ2-5; maybe TRBD2 (5 bases). The CDR3 runs 16 residues. The V gene lost 0 bases and the J gene lost 5 bases, with 16 bases spanning the gap. Germline V gene sequence: CDR1 LNHNV, CDR2 YYDKDF (reference sequence). The CDR3 loop is CATSRDGGVRLETQYF. The CDR3 DNA reads TGTGCCACCAGCAGAGATGGAGGTGTACGTCTGGAGACCCAGTACTTC.

In this sample, this clone turned up a few times. The chain is built from TRBV25-1 and TRBJ1-2; TRBD1 aligns across 8 bases. This CDR3 is 15 amino acids long. Germline trimming cut 1 base from V and 8 bases from J; bases unmatched to any gene: 9. Germline V gene lookup returns CDR1 MGHDK and CDR2 SYGVNS. CDR3 coding DNA: TGTGCCAGCAGTGAATCCCGGACAGGGCATTGGGGCTACACCTTC. Translating gives CASSESRTGHWGYTF.

The CDR3 region is CASSHVPGTGRRKLFF. CDR3 nucleotide sequence: TGCGCCAGCAGTCATGTCCCTGGGACAGGAAGAAGAAAACTGTTTTTT. The chain employs TRBV23-1 and TRBJ1-4, with 8 nucleotides matching TRBD1. TRBV23-1 is identified as an open reading frame with a role that is uncertain. This CDR3 is 16 amino acids long. J lost 10 bases, V lost 3 bases, and 13 bases had no gene match.

The chain joins TRBV5-4 to TRBJ2-7; TRBD2 matches 9 bases. The junction had 6 bases not matched to a gene; V was cut back by 2 bases and J by 3 bases. This CDR3 has 15 amino acids. Germline V gives CDR1 SGHNT, CDR2 YYREEE (reference sequence). The CDR3 here is CASSFAGTSLYEQYF. For the CDR3, the DNA is TGTGCCAGCAGCTTCGCGGGGACTAGCCTCTACGAGCAGTACTTC.

The V call is TRBV27, the J call TRBJ2-7; 9 nucleotides align to TRBD1. This CDR3 contains 14 residues. Germline V lookup: CDR1 MNHEY, CDR2 SMNVEV (reference sequence). Germline trimming cut 6 bases from V and 3 bases from J; bases unmatched to any gene: 6. The CDR3 sequence is CASRPPGQGYEQYF. The DNA for the CDR3 is TGTGCCAGCAGACCGCCGGGACAGGGCTACGAGCAGTACTTC.

The chain employs TRBV5-1 and TRBJ2-5; TRBD2 agrees at 12 bases. V was pared by 0 bases and J by 2 bases, with 8 bases of the junction left unmatched. This CDR3 spans 18 amino acids. Germline CDR1 and CDR2: SGHRS and YFSETQ. This chain's CDR3 is CASSLAPSGGDLQETQYF. In nucleotides, the CDR3 is TGCGCCAGCAGCTTGGCGCCTAGCGGGGGGGACCTTCAAGAGACCCAGTACTTC.

The chain employs TRBV2 and TRBJ1-5, with 7 bases matching TRBD1. The trim removed 5 bases at V and 7 bases at J, leaving 8 bases unmatched. The germline CDR1 and CDR2 sequences are SNHLY and FYNNEI. CDR3 size: 14 residues. Written as DNA, the CDR3 is TGTGCCAGCAGTCCTCCGGGACAGCGACAGCCCCAGCATTTT. Translating it yields CASSPPGQRQPQHF. Based on the CDR3 plus reference TRBV2 and TRBJ1-5, the full variable domain is EPEVTQTPSHQVTQMGQEVILRCVPISNHLYFYWYRQILGQKVEFLVSFYNNEISEKSEIFDDQFSVERPDGSNFTLKIRSTKLEDSAMYFCASSPPGQRQPQHFGDGTRLSIL.

This chain links TRBV5-8 with TRBJ2-1; the match to TRBD2 covers 8 bases. There are 16 residues in the CDR3. The germline V gene encodes CDR1 SGHTS and CDR2 YDEGEE. The V and J ends lost 4 bases and 0 bases, in that order; junction bases with no gene match: 6. CDR3 nucleotides: TGTGCCAGCAGCGGGGGGAGCGGGAGCTCCTACAATGAGCAGTTCTTC. Its translation: CASSGGSGSSYNEQFF. The full variable domain, its missing parts supplied by reference TRBV5-8 and TRBJ2-1, is EAGVTQSPTHLIKTRGQQATLRCSPISGHTSVYWYQQALGLGLQFLLWYDEGEERNRGNFPPRFSGRQFPNYSSELNVNALELEDSALYLCASSGGSGSSYNEQFFGPGTRLTVL.

The chain couples TRBV19 to TRBJ2-5; 10 positions agree with TRBD1. Germline V lookup: CDR1 LNHDA, CDR2 SQIVND (reference sequence). V lost 1 base to trimming and J lost 7 bases; unmatched junction nucleotides: 9. The CDR3 extends over 16 amino acids. CDR3 DNA: TGTGCCAGTAGTATAGTTTCGACAGGGGGCAGTGGGACCCAGTACTTC. It yields the protein CASSIVSTGGSGTQYF.

The V call is TRBV7-9, the J call TRBJ2-5; D remains unclear. Looked up from germline, CDR1 is SEHNR and CDR2 is FQNEAQ (reference sequence). The V end lost 8 bases, the J end lost 5 bases, and 9 bases lay between the germline ends. The CDR3 runs to 11 residues. CDR3 region: CASGPRETQYF. CDR3 DNA sequence: TGTGCCAGCGGCCCCAGGGAGACCCAGTACTTC.